The 2 T cell receptor beta chains reported below all come from one sample, sequenced in a study of blood T cell repertoires in COVID-19. Here immunoSEQ multiplex PCR was the method, and the copy in TCRdb shows in-frame clones only, minus some. The sample shows 62,000 or so clones, 80% to 90% of them seen only once. The sequenced sample was peripheral blood. The receptors shown here come from a man aged 50 to 59 with acute or convalescent COVID-19.

The CDR3 reads CASSRGQGRDWDNEQFF. The CDR3 DNA sequence: TGTGCCAGTAGTAGAGGACAGGGGCGAGATTGGGACAATGAGCAGTTCTTC. The gene calls are TRBV19 and TRBJ2-1, with TRBD1 matching 9 bases. V lost 4 bases to trimming and J lost 5 bases; unmatched junction nucleotides: 12. The CDR3 is 17 residues long. Germline CDR1 is LNHDA and CDR2 is SQIVND (reference sequence). Filled out from reference TRBV19 and TRBJ2-1, the complete variable domain reads DGGITQSPKYLFRKEGQNVTLSCEQNLNHDAMYWYRQDPGQGLRLIYYSQIVNDFQKGDIAEGYSVSREKKESFPLTVTSAQKNPTAFYLCASSRGQGRDWDNEQFFGPGTRLTVL.

The genes are TRBV10-2 and TRBJ2-6, with 10 bases that match TRBD2. V lost 2 bases, J lost 3 bases, and 4 bases stayed unmatched. This CDR3 has 17 residues. The V gene's germline CDR1 is WSHSY and CDR2 SAAADI. CDR3 in DNA: TGCGCCAGCAGTGAGGGTAGCGGGAGGTATGGGGCCAACGTCCTGACTTTC. Translating gives CASSEGSGRYGANVLTF.